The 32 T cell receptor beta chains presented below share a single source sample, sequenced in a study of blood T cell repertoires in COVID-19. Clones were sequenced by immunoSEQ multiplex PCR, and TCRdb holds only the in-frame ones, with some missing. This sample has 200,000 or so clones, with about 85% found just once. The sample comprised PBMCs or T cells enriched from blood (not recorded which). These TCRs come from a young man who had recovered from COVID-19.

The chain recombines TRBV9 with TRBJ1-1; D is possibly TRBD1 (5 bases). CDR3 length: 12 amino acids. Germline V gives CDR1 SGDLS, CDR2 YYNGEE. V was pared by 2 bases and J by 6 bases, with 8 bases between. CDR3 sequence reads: CASSVTGAEAFF. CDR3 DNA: TGTGCCAGCAGCGTCACAGGAGCTGAAGCTTTCTTT.

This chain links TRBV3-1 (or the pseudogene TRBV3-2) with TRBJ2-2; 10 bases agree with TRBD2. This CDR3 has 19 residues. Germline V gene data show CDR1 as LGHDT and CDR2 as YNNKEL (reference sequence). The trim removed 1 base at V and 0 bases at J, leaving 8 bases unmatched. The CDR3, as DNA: TGTGCCAGCAGCCAAGGGCGGGGTAGCGGGGGGACGAACACCGGGGAGCTGTTTTTT. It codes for CASSQGRGSGGTNTGELFF.

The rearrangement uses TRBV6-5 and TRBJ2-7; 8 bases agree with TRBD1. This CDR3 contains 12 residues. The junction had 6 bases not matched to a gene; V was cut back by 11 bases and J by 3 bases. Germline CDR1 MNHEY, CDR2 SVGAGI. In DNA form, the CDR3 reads TGTGCCGGGGGACAGGACCGCTACGAGCAGTACTTC. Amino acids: CAGGQDRYEQYF.

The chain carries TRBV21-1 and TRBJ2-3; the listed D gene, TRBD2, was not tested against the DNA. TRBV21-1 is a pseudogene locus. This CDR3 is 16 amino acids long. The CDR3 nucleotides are TGTGCCAGCAGCGCACCGGGACTAGTCGTCCCAGATACGCAGTATTTT. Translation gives CASSAPGLVVPDTQYF.

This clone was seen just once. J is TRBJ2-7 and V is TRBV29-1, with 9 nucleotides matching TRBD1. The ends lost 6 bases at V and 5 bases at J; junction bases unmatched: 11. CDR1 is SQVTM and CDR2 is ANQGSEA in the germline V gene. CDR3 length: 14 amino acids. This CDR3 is CSVGTGLLRDEQYF. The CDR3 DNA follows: TGCAGCGTGGGGACAGGGTTGTTACGGGACGAGCAGTACTTC.

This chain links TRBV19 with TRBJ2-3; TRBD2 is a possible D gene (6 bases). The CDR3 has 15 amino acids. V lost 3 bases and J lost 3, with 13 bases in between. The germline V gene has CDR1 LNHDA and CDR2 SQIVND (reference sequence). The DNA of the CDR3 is TGTGCCAGTAGTATTCGGGGACTGTTTACAGATACGCAGTATTTT. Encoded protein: CASSIRGLFTDTQYF.

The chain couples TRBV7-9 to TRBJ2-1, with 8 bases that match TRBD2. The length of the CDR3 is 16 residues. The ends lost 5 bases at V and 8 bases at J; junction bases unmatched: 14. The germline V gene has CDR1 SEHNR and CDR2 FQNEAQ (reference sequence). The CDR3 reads CASSPTRGGGLHEQFF. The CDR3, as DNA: TGTGCCAGCAGCCCAACTCGGGGGGGTGGTTTGCATGAGCAGTTCTTC.

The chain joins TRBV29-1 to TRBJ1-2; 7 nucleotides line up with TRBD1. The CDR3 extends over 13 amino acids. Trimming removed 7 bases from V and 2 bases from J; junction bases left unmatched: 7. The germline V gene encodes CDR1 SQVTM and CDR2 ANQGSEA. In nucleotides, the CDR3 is TGCAGCGCACTGACAGGGAAAAACTATGGCTACACCTTC. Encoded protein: CSALTGKNYGYTF.

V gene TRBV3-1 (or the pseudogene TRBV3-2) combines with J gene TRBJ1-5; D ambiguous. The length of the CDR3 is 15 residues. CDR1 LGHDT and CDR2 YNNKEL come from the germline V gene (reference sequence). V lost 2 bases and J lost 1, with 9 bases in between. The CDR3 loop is CASSQNSGSNQPQHF. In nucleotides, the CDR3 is TGTGCCAGCAGCCAAAACAGCGGGAGCAATCAGCCCCAGCATTTT.

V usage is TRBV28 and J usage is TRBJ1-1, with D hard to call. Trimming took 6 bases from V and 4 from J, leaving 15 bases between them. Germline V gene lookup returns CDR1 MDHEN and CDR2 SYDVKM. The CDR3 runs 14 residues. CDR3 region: CASSPGGSFTEAFF. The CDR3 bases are TGTGCCAGCAGCCCGGGAGGGAGTTTCACTGAAGCTTTCTTT.

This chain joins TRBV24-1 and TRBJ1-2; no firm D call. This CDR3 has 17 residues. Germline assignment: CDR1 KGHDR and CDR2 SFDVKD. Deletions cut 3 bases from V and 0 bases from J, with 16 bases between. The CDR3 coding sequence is TGTGCCACCAGTGATGACGGGAGAGGAAGCCCTAACTATGGCTACACCTTC. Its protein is CATSDDGRGSPNYGYTF.

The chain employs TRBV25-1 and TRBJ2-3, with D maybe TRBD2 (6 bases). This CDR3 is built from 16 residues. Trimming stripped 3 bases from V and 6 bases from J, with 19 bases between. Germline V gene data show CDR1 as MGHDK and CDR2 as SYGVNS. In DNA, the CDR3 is TGTGCCAGCAGTGATTGGCGCGCGCTAGGGAGGGATACGCAGTATTTT. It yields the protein CASSDWRALGRDTQYF.

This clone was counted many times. CDR3 sequence (DNA): TGTGCCAGCAGCACCGGGACAGCAGACTTGAACACTGAAGCTTTCTTT. Amino acid sequence: CASSTGTADLNTEAFF. This chain uses TRBV5-4 with TRBJ1-1, with TRBD1 matching over 7 bases. This CDR3 spans 16 amino acids. With V trimmed by 4 bases and J by 0 bases, 9 bases remained unmatched. Germline V gene data show CDR1 as SGHNT and CDR2 as YYREEE (reference sequence).

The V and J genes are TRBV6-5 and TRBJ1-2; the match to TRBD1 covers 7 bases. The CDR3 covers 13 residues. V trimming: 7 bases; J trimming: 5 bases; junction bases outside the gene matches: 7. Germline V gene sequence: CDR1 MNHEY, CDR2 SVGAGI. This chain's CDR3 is CASTPGRGYGYTF. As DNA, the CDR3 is TGTGCCAGCACCCCCGGCAGGGGGTATGGCTACACCTTC.

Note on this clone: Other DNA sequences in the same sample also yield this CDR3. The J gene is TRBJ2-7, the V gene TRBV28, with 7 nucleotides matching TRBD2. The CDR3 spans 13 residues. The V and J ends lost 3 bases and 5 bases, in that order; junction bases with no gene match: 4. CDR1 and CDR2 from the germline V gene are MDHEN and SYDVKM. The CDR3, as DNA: TGTGCCAGCAGTTTCGCGGGAGCAAACGAGCAGTACTTC. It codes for CASSFAGANEQYF.

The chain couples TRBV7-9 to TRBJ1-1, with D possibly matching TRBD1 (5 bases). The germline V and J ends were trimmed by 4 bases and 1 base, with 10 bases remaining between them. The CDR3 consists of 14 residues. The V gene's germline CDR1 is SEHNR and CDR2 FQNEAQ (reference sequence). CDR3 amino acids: CASSSGTSNTEAFF. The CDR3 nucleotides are TGTGCCAGCAGCTCAGGGACTTCGAACACTGAAGCTTTCTTT.

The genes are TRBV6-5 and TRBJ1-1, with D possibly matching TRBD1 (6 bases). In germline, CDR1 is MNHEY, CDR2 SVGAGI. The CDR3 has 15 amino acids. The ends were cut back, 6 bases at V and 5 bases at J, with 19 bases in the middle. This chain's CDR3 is CASSPTRGFGTEAFF. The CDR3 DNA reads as TGTGCCAGCAGCCCGACCAGGGGTTTCGGGACTGAAGCTTTCTTT.

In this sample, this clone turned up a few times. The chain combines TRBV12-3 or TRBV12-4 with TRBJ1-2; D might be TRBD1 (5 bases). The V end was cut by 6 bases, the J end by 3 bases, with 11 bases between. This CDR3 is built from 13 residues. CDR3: CASSPGTYYGYTF. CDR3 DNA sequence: TGTGCCAGCAGCCCGGGGACTTACTATGGCTACACCTTC.

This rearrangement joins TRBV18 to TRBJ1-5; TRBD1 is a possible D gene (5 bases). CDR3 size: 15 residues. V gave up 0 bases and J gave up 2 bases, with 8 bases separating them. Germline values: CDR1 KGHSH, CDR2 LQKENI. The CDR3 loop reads CASSPPGVGNQPQHF. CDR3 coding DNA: TGTGCCAGCTCACCACCAGGGGTAGGCAATCAGCCCCAGCATTTT.

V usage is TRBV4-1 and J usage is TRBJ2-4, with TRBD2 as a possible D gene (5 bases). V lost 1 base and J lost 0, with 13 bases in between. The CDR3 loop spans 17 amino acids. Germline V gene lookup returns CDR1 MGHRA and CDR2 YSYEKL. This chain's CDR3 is CASSQGGLPLAKNIQYF. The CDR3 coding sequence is TGCGCCAGCAGCCAAGGCGGGCTTCCTCTAGCCAAAAACATTCAGTACTTC.

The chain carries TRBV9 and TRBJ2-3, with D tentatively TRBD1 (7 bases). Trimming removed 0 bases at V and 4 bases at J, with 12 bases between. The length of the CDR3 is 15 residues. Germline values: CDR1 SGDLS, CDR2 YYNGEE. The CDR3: CASSVVQGGPDTQYF. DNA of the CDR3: TGTGCCAGCAGCGTAGTGCAGGGGGGCCCAGATACGCAGTATTTT. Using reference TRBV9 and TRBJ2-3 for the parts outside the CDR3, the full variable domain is DSGVTQTPKHLITATGQRVTLRCSPRSGDLSVYWYQQSLDQGLQFLIQYYNGEERAKGNILERFSAQQFPDLHSELNLSSLELGDSALYFCASSVVQGGPDTQYFGPGTRLTVL.

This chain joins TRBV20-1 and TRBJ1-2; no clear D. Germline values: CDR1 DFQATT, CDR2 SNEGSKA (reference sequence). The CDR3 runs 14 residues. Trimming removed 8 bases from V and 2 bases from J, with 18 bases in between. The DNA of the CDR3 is TGCAGTCCGAGTGGATCGACAACCAACTATGGCTACACCTTC. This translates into CSPSGSTTNYGYTF.

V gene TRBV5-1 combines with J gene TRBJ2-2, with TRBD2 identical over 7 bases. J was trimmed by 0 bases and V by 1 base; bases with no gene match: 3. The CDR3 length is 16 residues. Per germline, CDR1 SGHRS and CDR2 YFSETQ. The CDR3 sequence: CASSLSGKPNTGELFF. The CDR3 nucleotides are TGCGCCAGCAGCTTGAGCGGGAAACCGAACACCGGGGAGCTGTTTTTT.

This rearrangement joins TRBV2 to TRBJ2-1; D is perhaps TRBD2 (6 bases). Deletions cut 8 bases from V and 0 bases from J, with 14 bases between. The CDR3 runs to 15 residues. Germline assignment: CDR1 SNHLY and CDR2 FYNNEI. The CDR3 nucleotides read TGTGCCAGCCGGGCGGGGAGGATCTCCTACAATGAGCAGTTCTTC. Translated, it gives CASRAGRISYNEQFF. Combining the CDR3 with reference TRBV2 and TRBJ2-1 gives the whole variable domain EPEVTQTPSHQVTQMGQEVILRCVPISNHLYFYWYRQILGQKVEFLVSFYNNEISEKSEIFDDQFSVERPDGSNFTLKIRSTKLEDSAMYFCASRAGRISYNEQFFGPGTRLTVL.

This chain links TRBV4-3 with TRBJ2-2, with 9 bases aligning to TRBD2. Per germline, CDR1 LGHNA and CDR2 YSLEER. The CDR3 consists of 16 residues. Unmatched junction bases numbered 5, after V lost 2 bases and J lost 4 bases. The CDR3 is CASSQISGGRTGELFF. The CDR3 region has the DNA TGCGCCAGCAGCCAAATTAGCGGGGGTCGCACCGGGGAGCTGTTTTTT.

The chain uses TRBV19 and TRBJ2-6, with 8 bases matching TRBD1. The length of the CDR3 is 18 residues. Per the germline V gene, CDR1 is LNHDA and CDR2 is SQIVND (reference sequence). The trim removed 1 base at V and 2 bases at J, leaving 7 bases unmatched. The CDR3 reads CASSIGLGQGTGANVLTF. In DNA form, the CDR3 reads TGTGCCAGTAGTATAGGTTTAGGACAGGGCACTGGGGCCAACGTCCTGACTTTC.

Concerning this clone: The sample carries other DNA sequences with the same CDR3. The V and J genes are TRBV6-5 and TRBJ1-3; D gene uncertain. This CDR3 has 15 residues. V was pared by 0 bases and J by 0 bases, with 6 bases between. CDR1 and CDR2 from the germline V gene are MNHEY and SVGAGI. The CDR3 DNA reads TGTGCCAGCAGTTACTCCAGCGTCTCTGGAAACACCATATATTTT. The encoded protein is CASSYSSVSGNTIYF.

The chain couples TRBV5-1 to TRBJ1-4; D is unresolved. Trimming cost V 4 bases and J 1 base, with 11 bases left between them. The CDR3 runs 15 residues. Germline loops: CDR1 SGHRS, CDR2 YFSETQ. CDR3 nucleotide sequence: TGCGCCAGCAGCAACGACCGGGGAACTAATGAAAAACTGTTTTTT. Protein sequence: CASSNDRGTNEKLFF.

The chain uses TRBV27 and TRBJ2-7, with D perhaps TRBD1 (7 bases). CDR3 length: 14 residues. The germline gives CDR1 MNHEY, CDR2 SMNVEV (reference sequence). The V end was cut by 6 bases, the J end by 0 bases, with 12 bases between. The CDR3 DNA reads TGTGCCAGCAGGCGGGACAGAAGCTCCTACGAGCAGTACTTC. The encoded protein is CASRRDRSSYEQYF.

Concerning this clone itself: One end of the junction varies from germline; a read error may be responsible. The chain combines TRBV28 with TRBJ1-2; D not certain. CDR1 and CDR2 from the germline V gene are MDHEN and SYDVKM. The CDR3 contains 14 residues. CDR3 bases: TGTGCCAGCAGGCCCGCACGACTGAGAGTTCTCTACGCCTTC. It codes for CASRPARLRVLYAF.

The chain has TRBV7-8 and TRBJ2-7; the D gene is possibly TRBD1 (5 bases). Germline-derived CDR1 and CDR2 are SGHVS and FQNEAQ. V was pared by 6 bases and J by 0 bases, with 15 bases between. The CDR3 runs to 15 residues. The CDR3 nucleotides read TGTGCCAGCAGAACTCCTATGGGGCCCTCCTACGAGCAGTACTTC. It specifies CASRTPMGPSYEQYF.

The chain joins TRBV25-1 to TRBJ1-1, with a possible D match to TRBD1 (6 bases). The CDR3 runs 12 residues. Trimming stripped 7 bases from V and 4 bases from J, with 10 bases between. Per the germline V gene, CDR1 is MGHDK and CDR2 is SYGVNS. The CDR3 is CASKGDGTEAFF. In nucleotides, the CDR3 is TGTGCCAGCAAGGGGGACGGCACTGAAGCTTTCTTT. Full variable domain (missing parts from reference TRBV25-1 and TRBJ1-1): EADIYQTPRYLVIGTGKKITLECSQTMGHDKMYWYQQDPGMELHLIHYSYGVNSTEKGDLSSESTVSRIRTEHFPLTLESARPSHTSQYLCASKGDGTEAFFGQGTRLTVV.